This T cell receptor beta chain is drawn from a study of T-cell memory formation after mild COVID-19. Whole-study context: Largely donor-specific TCR clusters were found. Findings and limits, study-wide: Cross-reactive memory seemingly joined, as some responding clones were found in pre-infection memory. There was a balanced CD4/CD8 profile in clones contracting day 15 to 85, and later expanders leaned CD4+.

This clonotype showed up just a few times. Antigen unknown. The CDR3 loop spans 13 amino acids. V shed 5 bases and J 8 bases; nucleotides not matched to a gene: 5. The germline V gene encodes CDR1 SGHVS and CDR2 FNYEAQ. Constant-segment primers were used for 5'RACE, and the resulting TCR alpha and TCR beta cDNA libraries carried sample barcodes and UMIs. TCRdb re-derived calls from the 5' RACE reads in MiXCR, one entry per CDR3 protein. There are 350,000 or so distinct CDR3 sequences in the sample; approximately 12% occur only once, and about 21% lies in the top ten. This clonotype originated in a man younger than 35 who had mild COVID-19 (a few samples of this study predate the infection). Cell type and time point are not known. The chain joins TRBV7-6 to TRBJ1-5, with 8 positions matching TRBD1. Sample: PBMCs or a T cell subset sorted from them (not recorded which). In nucleotides, the CDR3 is TGTGCCAGCAGCGCACACAGGGGGGAGCCCCAGCATTTT. Translated: CASSAHRGEPQHF.